Presented here are 32 T cell receptor beta chains from one specimen sequenced in a study of T-cell memory formation after mild COVID-19. TCRdb processed the 5' RACE reads anew with MiXCR; each CDR3 protein has one entry. The table records about 470,000 distinct CDR3 sequences, more than 20% of them present only once. Sequenced: PBMCs or a T cell subset sorted from them (not recorded which). Source of these receptors: an adult woman who had mild COVID-19 (a few samples of this study predate the infection). Cell type and time point are not known.

This clonotype has a handful of counts. The chain joins TRBV18 to TRBJ2-3; tentatively, D is TRBD2 (7 bases). The germline CDR1 and CDR2 sequences are KGHSH and LQKENI. This CDR3 contains 15 residues. The V end was cut by 2 bases, the J end by 6 bases, with 15 bases between. This CDR3 reads CASSPALGGPDTQYF. CDR3 nucleotide sequence: TGTGCCAGCTCACCAGCTTTGGGGGGGCCGGATACGCAGTATTTT.

The rearrangement links TRBV7-2 to TRBJ2-5; D might be TRBD2 (7 bases). V was clipped by 1 base and J by 4 bases, with 16 bases between them. CDR3 size: 16 residues. Germline V lookup: CDR1 SGHTA, CDR2 FQGNSA. The CDR3 bases are TGTGCCAGCAGCTTAGATTTAGCAAGGGGGGGAGAGACCCAGTACTTC. Protein: CASSLDLARGGETQYF. Combining the CDR3 with reference TRBV7-2 and TRBJ2-5 gives the whole variable domain GAGVSQSPSNKVTEKGKDVELRCDPISGHTALYWYRQSLGQGLEFLIYFQGNSAPDKSGLPSDRFSAERTGGSVSTLTIQRTQQEDSAVYLCASSLDLARGGETQYFGPGTRLLVL.

This clonotype turned up a few times. The chain couples TRBV27 to TRBJ2-3, with no clear D. The V gene's germline CDR1 is MNHEY and CDR2 SMNVEV (reference sequence). V was trimmed by 1 base and J by 6 bases, leaving 8 bases between them. This CDR3 has 13 residues. The CDR3 loop is CASSLFGMDTQYF. CDR3 DNA sequence: TGTGCCAGCAGTTTATTTGGAATGGATACGCAGTATTTT.

This clonotype was counted between two and nine times. The chain has TRBV20-1 and TRBJ2-2; D is possibly TRBD2 (5 bases). Germline assignment: CDR1 DFQATT and CDR2 SNEGSKA (reference sequence). The CDR3 consists of 14 residues. Trimming cost V 4 bases and J 2 bases, with 11 bases left between them. CDR3 loop: CSAKSGYNTGELFF. The DNA for the CDR3 is TGCAGTGCTAAAAGCGGCTACAACACCGGGGAGCTGTTTTTT.

The CDR3: CASSGPGQASGANVLTF. CDR3 sequence (DNA): TGTGCCAGTAGCGGCCCGGGACAGGCGTCTGGGGCCAACGTCCTGACTTTC. The chain has TRBV19 and TRBJ2-6, with TRBD1 matching over 8 bases. The germline V gene has CDR1 LNHDA and CDR2 SQIVND (reference sequence). The CDR3 is 17 amino acids. Unmatched junction bases numbered 8, after V lost 6 bases and J lost 1 base.

This clonotype has just a few counts. The chain joins TRBV3-1 to TRBJ2-3; D unresolved. From germline, CDR1 is LGHDT and CDR2 YNNKEL (reference sequence). V lost 1 base to trimming and J lost 8 bases, with 13 bases between them. This CDR3 is built from 14 residues. CDR3 residues: CASSQGLTRVTQYF. Here the CDR3 DNA reads TGTGCCAGCAGCCAAGGACTTACCCGGGTTACGCAGTATTTT.

This clonotype was seen more than once but under ten times. The rearrangement joins TRBV20-1 to TRBJ2-5; unclear D gene. Trimming removed 0 bases from V and 2 bases from J, with 19 bases in between. The CDR3 length is 17 residues. Germline CDR1 reads DFQATT; CDR2 reads SNEGSKA (reference sequence). CDR3 DNA: TGCAGTGCTAGAGAGGGATTTACAACTCTTTCTCAAGAGACCCAGTACTTC. Amino acid sequence: CSAREGFTTLSQETQYF.

With respect to this clonotype: Mismatch with germline at one junction end may stem from a read error. V and J are TRBV24-1 and TRBJ2-1, with TRBD1 as a possible D gene (6 bases). This CDR3 region has 15 residues. Germline CDR1 and CDR2: KGHDR and SFDVKD. CDR3 residues: CATSDQGQAYIEQFF. The CDR3 DNA reads TGTGCCACCAGTGACCAGGGACAAGCCTACATTGAGCAGTTCTTC.

This rearrangement joins TRBV5-4 to TRBJ2-3, with 8 bases that match TRBD2. Trimming took 0 bases from V and 0 from J; bases not matched to a gene: 15. CDR3 length: 20 amino acids. CDR1 and CDR2 (germline): SGHNT, YYREEE (reference sequence). DNA for the CDR3: TGTGCCAGCAGCTTGGGTGGCGGGGGGTCCGTCAGACGCAGCACAGATACGCAGTATTTT. This gives the protein CASSLGGGGSVRRSTDTQYF.

The V and J genes are TRBV3-1 and TRBJ1-6; a weak D match, TRBD1 (5 bases). This CDR3 has 14 residues. The V and J ends lost 1 base and 8 bases respectively, with 9 bases between them. Germline values: CDR1 LGHDT, CDR2 YNNKEL (reference sequence). The CDR3 DNA is TGTGCCAGCAGCCAAGTGGAGACAGATTCACCCCTCCACTTT. It specifies CASSQVETDSPLHF.

This chain joins TRBV3-1 and TRBJ2-7; the match to TRBD1 covers 8 bases. This CDR3 is 16 amino acids long. Germline values: CDR1 LGHDT, CDR2 YNNKEL (reference sequence). V gave up 3 bases and J gave up 0 bases; unmatched junction bases: 7. The CDR3 nucleotides read TGTGCCAGCAGCCAGGCGGGGACAGGTCGCTCCTACGAGCAGTACTTC. It codes for CASSQAGTGRSYEQYF.

This clonotype was recorded a few times. The chain combines TRBV7-9 with TRBJ2-1; a possible D gene is TRBD2 (6 bases). The CDR3 is 14 amino acids. Deletions cut 5 bases from V and 6 bases from J, with 14 bases between. Germline values: CDR1 SEHNR, CDR2 FQNEAQ (reference sequence). CDR3 coding DNA: TGTGCCAGCAGCCTAAGAGGAGGGACCAATGAGCAGTTCTTC. Translated, it gives CASSLRGGTNEQFF.

This clonotype was counted only a few times. V gene TRBV29-1 combines with J gene TRBJ2-7; 10 bases are shared with TRBD2. V lost 1 base to trimming and J lost 0 bases; unmatched junction nucleotides: 0. This CDR3 comprises 14 residues. Per germline, CDR1 SQVTM and CDR2 ANQGSEA. CDR3: CSVEGTSGSYEQYF. The CDR3 coding sequence is TGCAGCGTTGAAGGGACTAGCGGCTCCTACGAGCAGTACTTC.

The table lists this clonotype with a few counts. This chain links TRBV5-1 with TRBJ2-1; D is perhaps TRBD1 (5 bases). The CDR3 sequence is 14 residues long. V lost 0 bases and J lost 4, with 8 bases in between. Germline CDR1 reads SGHRS; CDR2 reads YFSETQ. The CDR3 loop reads CASSLVGVYNEQFF. DNA of the CDR3: TGCGCCAGCAGCTTGGTAGGGGTTTACAATGAGCAGTTCTTC.

The genes are TRBV3-1 and TRBJ2-7; 9 bases agree with TRBD2. V lost 1 base and J lost 0; bases outside the gene matches: 4. Germline V lookup: CDR1 LGHDT, CDR2 YNNKEL (reference sequence). CDR3 length: 16 residues. The CDR3 nucleotides read TGTGCCAGCAGCCAAGCGCTAGCGGGGTCCTCCTACGAGCAGTACTTC. It is translated as CASSQALAGSSYEQYF.

In this sample, this clonotype turned up a few times. The V call is TRBV11-2, the J call TRBJ1-2, with 12 bases aligning to TRBD1. This CDR3 is built from 17 residues. The V and J ends lost 5 bases and 4 bases, in that order; junction bases with no gene match: 11. The germline CDR1 and CDR2 sequences are SGHAT and FQNNGV. CDR3 coding DNA: TGTGCCAGCAGCCCGGGGACAGGGGGCGCGTTTAGCTATGGCTACACCTTC. It is translated as CASSPGTGGAFSYGYTF.

The chain couples TRBV28 to TRBJ2-3; 7 bases map to TRBD1. The germline V gene encodes CDR1 MDHEN and CDR2 SYDVKM. With V trimmed by 4 bases and J by 3 bases, 16 bases remained unmatched. This CDR3 is 18 amino acids long. The chain's CDR3 is CASSWVRKGARGTDTQYF. The CDR3 DNA reads TGTGCCAGCAGTTGGGTACGGAAGGGGGCAAGAGGGACAGATACGCAGTATTTT.

This clonotype turned up a few times. This chain uses TRBV27 with TRBJ2-7, with D tentatively TRBD1 (6 bases). The germline CDR1 and CDR2 sequences are MNHEY and SMNVEV (reference sequence). The CDR3 covers 17 residues. V was trimmed by 6 bases and J by 2 bases, leaving 23 bases between them. The CDR3 protein is CASSPPGTTPRTYEQYF. DNA of the CDR3: TGTGCCAGCAGCCCTCCCGGGACAACCCCCCGCACCTACGAGCAGTACTTC.

The chain links TRBV7-3 to TRBJ2-1, with D possibly being TRBD1 (6 bases). The CDR3 totals 13 residues. Per the germline V gene, CDR1 is SGHTA and CDR2 is FQGTGA. V gave up 1 base and J gave up 6 bases, with 7 bases separating them. Here the CDR3 reads CASSLIGGNEQFF. In DNA, the CDR3 is TGTGCCAGCAGCTTAATAGGGGGCAATGAGCAGTTCTTC.

This clonotype appeared a few times. The chain employs TRBV7-6 and TRBJ2-7; 8 nucleotides agree with TRBD2. The length of the CDR3 is 15 residues. Germline V gives CDR1 SGHVS, CDR2 FNYEAQ. V was clipped by 5 bases and J by 0 bases; unmatched bases: 6. CDR3 in amino acids: CASSLLADSSYEQYF. The CDR3 DNA reads as TGTGCCAGCAGCCTACTAGCGGACTCCTCCTACGAGCAGTACTTC.

The CDR3 DNA follows: TGTGCCAGCAGCTTCGGGGCGGGACTAGCCGGAGATACGCAGTATTTT. The encoded protein is CASSFGAGLAGDTQYF. V gene TRBV7-2 combines with J gene TRBJ2-3, with 9 bases matching TRBD2. Germline V CDR1 and CDR2: SGHTA, FQGNSA. The CDR3 loop spans 16 amino acids. V lost 3 bases, J lost 5 bases, and 9 bases stayed unmatched.

Many counts were recorded for this clonotype. The V and J genes are TRBV7-8 and TRBJ1-4; no firm D call. Germline assignment: CDR1 SGHVS and CDR2 FQNEAQ. Trimming stripped 5 bases from V and 5 bases from J, with 15 bases between. The CDR3 has 15 residues. For the CDR3, the DNA is TGTGCCAGCAGCCCCCACCTCATCGGGAATGAAAAACTGTTTTTT. Translation gives CASSPHLIGNEKLFF.

This clonotype was observed a few times. As DNA, the CDR3 is TGTGCCAGCAACATACTCGCGGGAAACACCGGGGAGCTGTTTTTT. Its protein product is CASNILAGNTGELFF. The chain joins TRBV5-8 to TRBJ2-2; a weak D match, TRBD2 (6 bases). CDR3 length equals 15 residues. CDR1 and CDR2 from the germline V gene are SGHTS and YDEGEE. V was clipped by 6 bases and J by 2 bases, with 14 bases between them.

This clonotype was counted many times. J is TRBJ2-5 and V is TRBV10-2; D gene ambiguous. Germline loops: CDR1 WSHSY, CDR2 SAAADI. The CDR3 is 11 residues long. V gave up 6 bases and J gave up 3 bases, with 5 bases separating them. The DNA of the CDR3 is TGCGCCAGCAGGGGCAAAGAGACCCAGTACTTC. This encodes CASRGKETQYF.

The sample holds a few counts of this clonotype. The chain couples TRBV30 to TRBJ2-3, with 7 bases that match TRBD2. The germline V gene has CDR1 GTSNPN and CDR2 SVGIG (reference sequence). The junction had 3 bases not matched to a gene; V was cut back by 3 bases and J by 0 bases. The CDR3 runs to 14 residues. The CDR3 coding sequence is TGTGCCTGGAGGGCGGGGGATAGCACAGATACGCAGTATTTT. Translation gives CAWRAGDSTDTQYF.

The chain employs TRBV7-2 and TRBJ2-1; 12 nucleotides match TRBD2. The ends lost 5 bases at V and 7 bases at J; junction bases unmatched: 9. The CDR3 has 16 amino acids. Germline CDR1 is SGHTA and CDR2 is FQGNSA. CDR3 DNA sequence: TGTGCCAGCAGCCAAACGGGACTAGCGGGCTTTAATGAGCAGTTCTTC. Translating gives CASSQTGLAGFNEQFF.

This clonotype was seen a handful of times. The chain combines TRBV12-5 with TRBJ2-3; weak D call: TRBD2 (5 bases). Trimming shortened V by 0 bases and J by 0 bases, and 13 bases separated the two germline ends. CDR3 length: 17 residues. CDR1 and CDR2 (germline): LGHNT, FRNRAP. This chain's CDR3 is CASGLVPGFGSTDTQYF. The DNA for the CDR3 is TGTGCTAGTGGTTTGGTACCGGGGTTTGGGAGCACAGATACGCAGTATTTT.

The chain recombines TRBV7-9 with TRBJ2-7; 8 bases fit TRBD1. CDR3 length: 16 amino acids. V dropped 4 bases and J dropped 5; count of bases not matched to a gene: 13. Germline V gives CDR1 SEHNR, CDR2 FQNEAQ (reference sequence). In nucleotides, the CDR3 is TGTGCCAGCAGCTCAGGTTCTGGGCAGGGGGCCAACGAGCAGTACTTC. This codes for CASSSGSGQGANEQYF.

A few counts support this clonotype. V and J are TRBV7-3 and TRBJ1-1, with 8 bases identical to TRBD1. Germline V gene data show CDR1 as SGHTA and CDR2 as FQGTGA. V lost 3 bases and J lost 11; bases outside the gene matches: 14. CDR3 length: 15 amino acids. In DNA, the CDR3 is TGTGCCAGCAGCTTGGGAGAGCAGGGGGCGCTTGAGGCTTTCTTT. Residues: CASSLGEQGALEAFF.

This clonotype has only one observation. CDR3 region: CATSDSSGTGRRDTQYF. The CDR3 nucleotides read TGTGCCACCAGTGACTCCTCCGGGACAGGGAGGAGAGATACGCAGTATTTT. V and J are TRBV24-1 and TRBJ2-3; 9 bases fit TRBD1. J lost 5 bases, V lost 4 bases, and 12 bases had no gene match. The germline V gene encodes CDR1 KGHDR and CDR2 SFDVKD. This CDR3 is built from 17 residues.

This clonotype has more than one count but fewer than ten. The chain couples TRBV6-5 to TRBJ2-7; D is possibly TRBD1 (5 bases). Deletions cut 4 bases from V and 0 bases from J, with 10 bases between. From germline, CDR1 is MNHEY and CDR2 SVGAGI. The CDR3 has 14 residues. CDR3 in amino acids: CASSLQESSYEQYF. CDR3 coding DNA: TGTGCCAGCAGTTTACAGGAAAGCTCCTACGAGCAGTACTTC.

This clonotype showed up just a few times. This chain links TRBV7-9 with TRBJ2-1, with unresolved D. Per the germline V gene, CDR1 is SEHNR and CDR2 is FQNEAQ (reference sequence). V was clipped by 5 bases and J by 7 bases, with 9 bases between them. This CDR3 is 12 amino acids long. CDR3 in amino acids: CASSPRINEQFF. For the CDR3, the DNA is TGTGCCAGCAGCCCCAGGATTAATGAGCAGTTCTTC.